A selection of T cell receptor beta chains follows, all from one sample in a study of Ad26.COV2.S vaccination and SARS-CoV-2 variants. Profiled with immunoSEQ multiplex PCR; TCRdb holds only in-frame clones, not every one. Of 300,000 to 350,000 clones listed, more than 70% are singletons. This material consisted of peripheral blood, taken in a trial of Ad26.COV2.S vaccine versus placebo. Receptors originate from a person between 18 and 60 years old who received the Ad26.COV2.S COVID-19 vaccine or a placebo. Both conserved end residues are part of each CDR3. A D gene is named only where the DNA matches it firmly. Only part of the rows carry a size: once, few, many, or a class if the clone is expanded.

v_gene	abundance	j_gene	d_gene	CDR3nt	CDR3aa
TRBV29-1	.	TRBJ2-1	TRBD1	TGCAGCGTCGGACAGGGGAAGAATGAGCAGTTCTTC	CSVGQGKNEQFF
TRBV19	once	TRBJ1-2	.	TGTGCCAGTACCACCCCCCAGGGCAACTATGGCTACACCTTC	CASTTPQGNYGYTF
TRBV5-1	.	TRBJ2-1	.	TGCGCCAGCAGCTTGGAACCTTCCTACAATGAGCAGTTCTTC	CASSLEPSYNEQFF
TRBV15	.	TRBJ1-1	TRBD1	TGTGCCACCAGCAGGGTGACTCCCTGGGGACAGAGTTTGAACACTGAAGCTTTCTTT	CATSRVTPWGQSLNTEAFF
TRBV2	.	TRBJ2-5	TRBD2	TGTGCCAGCAGTGAAGGGATTAGCGGGGGGGTTCAAGAGACCCAGTACTTC	CASSEGISGGVQETQYF
TRBV12-3/TRBV12-4	few	TRBJ1-2	.	TGTGCCAGCAGTTTAAAAGGGGCGGGCGGCTACACCTTC	CASSLKGAGGYTF
TRBV5-4	once	TRBJ1-1	.	TGTGCCAGCAGCCTCGACAATAAGAACACTGAAGCTTTCTTT	CASSLDNKNTEAFF
TRBV6-6	.	TRBJ1-3	.	TGTGCCAGCAGTCATCGTACCTACGGAGCAGTCTCTGGAAACACCATATATTTT	CASSHRTYGAVSGNTIYF
TRBV5-1	.	TRBJ2-2	TRBD1	TGCGCCAGCAAGTACAGGGGGCCAACCGGGGAGCTGTTTTTT	CASKYRGPTGELFF
TRBV29-1	.	TRBJ1-1	TRBD1	TGCAGCACCAGAACCGGGACAGGGTCTGAAGCTTTCTTT	CSTRTGTGSEAFF
TRBV6-5	.	TRBJ2-2	.	TGTGCCAGCAATCCATTGAGCGGTAACACCGGGGAGCTGTTTTTT	CASNPLSGNTGELFF
TRBV2	.	TRBJ2-3	TRBD2	TGTGCCGGGACTAGCGGGGAAACAGATACGCAGTATTTT	CAGTSGETDTQYF
TRBV6-5	.	TRBJ2-7	.	TGTGCCAGCAGGGCCGCTAGGGGACGATCCTACGAGCAGTACTTC	CASRAARGRSYEQYF
TRBV9	.	TRBJ2-5	.	TGTGCCAGCAGCGTCGGCGGAGAGACCCAGTACTTC	CASSVGGETQYF
TRBV7-2	.	TRBJ1-1	.	TGTGCCAGCAGCCCCCGGGCCCTCCCTAACACTGAAGCTTTCTTT	CASSPRALPNTEAFF